This T cell receptor beta chain was recovered during a study of blood T cell repertoires in COVID-19. This clone has a single count. Produced via immunoSEQ multiplex PCR; TCRdb's table is partial and in-frame only. The sample holds fewer than 85,000 clones, about nine tenths seen once. The source material was peripheral blood. This TCR derives from a human donor in a cohort sampled during active COVID-19.

The CDR3: CASSLPSGGAMETQYF. For the CDR3, the DNA is TGTGCCAGCAGCCTTCCTAGCGGGGGGGCGATGGAGACCCAGTACTTC. V gene TRBV5-5 combines with J gene TRBJ2-5, with 12 positions matching TRBD2. The junction had 9 bases not matched to a gene; V was cut back by 4 bases and J by 5 bases. CDR1 SGHKS and CDR2 YYEKEE come from the germline V gene (reference sequence). The CDR3 is made up of 16 amino acids. The variable domain in full, with the rest retrieved from reference TRBV5-5 and TRBJ2-5, is DAGVTQSPTHLIKTRGQQVTLRCSPISGHKSVSWYQQVLGQGPQFIFQYYEKEERGRGNFPDRFSARQFPNYSSELNVNALLLGDSALYLCASSLPSGGAMETQYFGPGTRLLVL.